This T cell receptor (beta chain) is drawn from a study of blood T cell repertoires in COVID-19 (dated by TCRdb to about 2020). Notes on the research overall: Collaborator samples came from the United States, Italy and Spain and covered acute and convalescent phases of COVID-19. Nearly every sample came with metadata listing a de-identified subject ID, COVID-19 status, age in years and sex. The dataset comprised deeply sampled blood TCRbeta repertoires from subjects exposed to, actively infected with, or recovered from COVID-19. Where available, HLA class I and class II types were taken from metadata supplied by the sample provider and were not determined by assay-based typing. The repertoires were made available in a free public database intended to serve as a resource for research on the immune response to SARS-CoV-2. The prospective study material was composed of cDNA or gDNA derived from T cells, B-cell-depleted T cells, or PBMCs. The samples were drawn from the first 160 participants of the ongoing ImmuneRACE study and from 1,254 subjects provided by 6 global collaborators.

TCRbeta CDR3 regions were amplified from genomic DNA using the immunoSEQ Assay, a bias-controlled multiplex PCR. The authors' pipeline ran thus. The number of nucleated cells in each sample was estimated by amplification of reference gene primers within the assay. To quantify the absolute abundance of each unique TCRbeta CDR3 rearrangement, sequence reads were collapsed and filtered. For each sample, productive Simpson clonality was calculated as the square root of Simpson's diversity index over productive rearrangements. Not all clones reach the TCRdb copy of this immuneACCESS table, which keeps in-frame sequences only. Checked studies attribute under half of the gap to unresolved V genes and leave the rest unexplained. V and J calls and clone size are those listed in that table; D and trimming were worked out from the DNA. This sample gives fewer than 200,000 clones in total; approximately 85% of them show up just once. The ten largest clones capture roughly 8.2% of the sample.

Remarks on this clone: Its antigen is currently not known. The input lacks base qualities; no much larger clone sits a single base away.

Whole blood was collected in K2EDTA tubes by collaborating institutions according to the institutions' own protocols. For TCRbeta analysis, collaborators shipped samples in one of three forms: frozen whole blood, isolated PBMCs, or DNA extracted from either of those sample types. What the study reported, not specific to this receptor: The quantity of clinical and demographic metadata differed by source and by participant and was supplied without curation.

V trim: 0 bases; J trim: 7 bases; unmatched bases: 1. For CDR1 and CDR2, the germline V gene lists ENHRY and SYGVKD. The CDR3 runs 14 amino acids, cysteine and phenylalanine included. Only the CDR3 portion is preserved as DNA: 42 bases, with reading frame beginning at the first base. The material sequenced was peripheral blood. This clonotype was sampled from an older woman with acute or convalescent COVID-19. The rearranged segments are TRBV10-3 and TRBJ1-5, with TRBD1 matching 9 junction bases. The CDR3 protein is CAISESTGGQPQHF. The nucleotide sequence reads as follows: TGTGCCATCAGTGAGTCGACAGGGGGGCAGCCCCAGCATTTT.